These 18 T cell receptor beta chains came from one sample sequenced in a study of blood T cell repertoires in COVID-19. The protocol was immunoSEQ multiplex PCR, while the TCRdb copy is restricted to in-frame clones and leaves out a portion. The sample includes around 330,000 clones, over 80% of them seen just once. Sequencing was carried out using PBMCs or T cells enriched from blood (not recorded which). These TCRs come from a woman in her late teens or twenties who had recovered from COVID-19.

The chain joins TRBV6-2 or TRBV6-3 to TRBJ1-2, with D possibly TRBD1 on 5 matching bases. The germline V and J ends were trimmed by 6 bases and 5 bases, with 13 bases remaining between them. This CDR3 contains 13 residues. The germline V gene has CDR1 MNHEY and CDR2 SVGEGT. CDR3: CASSLGEGYGYTF. DNA of the CDR3: TGTGCCAGCAGCCTCGGGGAGGGGTATGGCTACACCTTC.

This chain connects TRBV11-3 to TRBJ2-5; 7 bases agree with TRBD2. Germline CDR1 is SGHNT and CDR2 is YENEEA. V shed 1 base, J shed 0 bases, and the junction held 8 bases outside the gene matches. The CDR3 totals 17 residues. Here the CDR3 reads CASSLALGREHQETQYF. The CDR3 bases are TGTGCCAGCAGCTTAGCCCTCGGGCGGGAGCACCAAGAGACCCAGTACTTC.

The chain has TRBV28 and TRBJ1-5; D is unresolved. Looked up from germline, CDR1 is MDHEN and CDR2 is SYDVKM. V was pared by 6 bases and J by 4 bases, with 4 bases between. This CDR3 comprises 11 residues. The CDR3 region is CASSLNQPQHF. The CDR3 nucleotides are TGTGCCAGCAGCCTAAATCAGCCCCAGCATTTT.

The table lists this clone with a few counts. V is TRBV7-9 and J is TRBJ2-7, with 9 bases aligning to TRBD1. CDR1 and CDR2 (germline): SEHNR, FQNEAQ (reference sequence). With V trimmed by 4 bases and J by 7 bases, 8 bases remained unmatched. This CDR3 is built from 14 residues. The CDR3 reads CASSSGQGIGEQYF. CDR3 DNA: TGTGCCAGCAGCTCCGGACAGGGGATAGGTGAGCAGTACTTC.

This chain connects TRBV15 to TRBJ1-1, with D possibly being TRBD1 (6 bases). Germline loops: CDR1 LNHNV, CDR2 YYDKDF (reference sequence). The ends were cut back, 0 bases at V and 1 base at J, with 15 bases in the middle. The CDR3 runs 17 residues. CDR3 coding DNA: TGTGCCACCAGCAGAGATAGGATAACAGGGAGGAACACTGAAGCTTTCTTT. It translates to CATSRDRITGRNTEAFF.

V is TRBV30 and J is TRBJ1-5; D remains unclear. Trimming removed 7 bases from V and 4 bases from J, with 11 bases in between. Germline V gives CDR1 GTSNPN, CDR2 SVGIG (reference sequence). This CDR3 has 12 amino acids. CDR3 in amino acids: CASSRENQPQHF. As DNA, the CDR3 is TGTGCCTCTTCCCGGGAGAATCAGCCCCAGCATTTT.

V usage is TRBV7-9 and J usage is TRBJ2-3, with D possibly matching TRBD2 (5 bases). There are 15 residues in the CDR3. The ends were cut back, 4 bases at V and 0 bases at J, with 11 bases in the middle. Germline CDR1 reads SEHNR; CDR2 reads FQNEAQ (reference sequence). The CDR3 sequence is CASSWIGESTDTQYF. The CDR3 nucleotides read TGTGCCAGCAGCTGGATCGGGGAGAGCACAGATACGCAGTATTTT.

This rearrangement joins TRBV11-2 to TRBJ2-3; 10 positions agree with TRBD2. The germline gives CDR1 SGHAT, CDR2 FQNNGV. With V trimmed by 1 base and J by 6 bases, 16 bases remained unmatched. This CDR3 is built from 19 residues. This CDR3 reads CASSLVFGMSGRAADTQYF. The CDR3 nucleotides read TGTGCCAGCAGCTTAGTTTTTGGGATGAGCGGGAGGGCCGCGGATACGCAGTATTTT.

The rearrangement links TRBV15 to TRBJ2-1, with 7 bases fitting TRBD1. Germline lookup yields CDR1 LNHNV and CDR2 YYDKDF (reference sequence). With 3 bases clipped from V and 6 bases from J, the junction kept 14 bases outside the gene matches. CDR3 length: 17 amino acids. The CDR3 nucleotides read TGTGCCACCAGCAGTATATTAGACAGGGTTTTTTTCAATGAGCAGTTCTTC. This sequence encodes CATSSILDRVFFNEQFF.

The CDR3 DNA is TGTGCCAGCAGCTTGTTGCAGGTCCAGAACACTGAAGCTTTCTTT. It is translated as CASSLLQVQNTEAFF. The chain uses TRBV7-6 and TRBJ1-1, with D unclear. Germline CDR1 is SGHVS and CDR2 is FNYEAQ. V dropped 3 bases and J dropped 1 base, with 12 bases sitting between them. The CDR3 extends over 15 amino acids.

This chain connects TRBV5-4 to TRBJ1-2; D is possibly TRBD1 (6 bases). The CDR3 runs 13 residues. Trimming pared 2 bases from V and 8 bases from J, leaving 13 bases between. Germline CDR1 reads SGHNT; CDR2 reads YYREEE (reference sequence). The DNA of the CDR3 is TGTGCCAGCAGCTTTGGGGGCTTAGGGGGCTACACCTTC. This translates into CASSFGGLGGYTF.

Concerning this clone itself: Other DNA sequences within the sample encode an identical CDR3. The chain couples TRBV18 to TRBJ1-1; maybe TRBD1 (5 bases). The CDR3 sequence is 13 residues long. CDR1 is KGHSH, CDR2 LQKENI, per germline. Trimming took off 3 bases at V and 1 base at J, with 6 bases between the two ends. The CDR3, as DNA: TGTGCCAGCTCACCCGGACAGAACACTGAAGCTTTCTTT. This translates into CASSPGQNTEAFF.

This chain links TRBV5-1 with TRBJ1-1, with TRBD1 identical over 8 bases. The germline CDR1 and CDR2 sequences are SGHRS and YFSETQ. With V trimmed by 2 bases and J by 5 bases, 8 bases remained unmatched. The CDR3 has 15 residues. DNA for the CDR3: TGCGCCAGCAGCTTTAAGTCTACAGGGGGTACTGAAGCTTTCTTT. Amino acids: CASSFKSTGGTEAFF. The full variable domain, rest sourced from reference TRBV5-1 and TRBJ1-1, is KAGVTQTPRYLIKTRGQQVTLSCSPISGHRSVSWYQQTPGQGLQFLFEYFSETQRNKGNFPGRFSGRQFSNSRSEMNVSTLELGDSALYLCASSFKSTGGTEAFFGQGTRLTVV.

The sample holds a few counts of this clone. The chain links TRBV2 to TRBJ1-3; TRBD1 aligns across 7 bases. This CDR3 has 15 amino acids. Germline loops: CDR1 SNHLY, CDR2 FYNNEI. V was pared by 5 bases and J by 0 bases, with 4 bases of the junction left unmatched. CDR3 region: CASSKDRSSGNTIYF. CDR3 sequence (DNA): TGTGCCAGCAGTAAGGACAGGTCCTCTGGAAACACCATATATTTT.

In its sample, this clone was seen once. This chain joins TRBV11-2 and TRBJ2-3; TRBD1 matches 10 bases. CDR1 and CDR2 (germline): SGHAT, FQNNGV. J gave up 1 base and V 4 bases, and 2 bases lay outside the gene matches. The CDR3 runs to 15 residues. The CDR3 sequence is CASSYGQGGTDTQYF. For the CDR3, the DNA is TGTGCCAGCAGCTACGGACAGGGGGGCACAGATACGCAGTATTTT.

This sequence joins TRBV7-4 and TRBJ1-5; TRBD1 might be the D (5 bases). Between the trimmed V and J ends, which lost 6 bases and 6 bases, there was a span of 18 bases. The germline CDR1 and CDR2 sequences are SGHVT and SQSDAQ. This CDR3 comprises 15 residues. The CDR3 sequence: CASRIRFGGFQPQHF. The CDR3, as DNA: TGTGCCAGCAGGATTAGGTTCGGGGGTTTTCAGCCCCAGCATTTT.

The chain uses TRBV4-1 and TRBJ1-5; D not certain. The germline CDR1 and CDR2 sequences are MGHRA and YSYEKL. CDR3 length: 13 amino acids. V was cut by 1 base and J by 7 bases, with 8 bases left in between. Here the CDR3 reads CASSQVSLQPQHF. In nucleotides, the CDR3 is TGCGCCAGCAGCCAAGTATCCTTGCAGCCCCAGCATTTT.

The chain has TRBV4-2 and TRBJ1-2, with D hard to call. Germline CDR1 is LGHNA and CDR2 is YNFKEQ. The CDR3 has 15 amino acids. The V gene lost 4 bases and the J gene lost 0 bases, with 12 bases spanning the gap. The CDR3 DNA sequence: TGTGCCAGCAGCCGCGAGCCCGGGGCTAACTATGGCTACACCTTC. Residues: CASSREPGANYGYTF.